A single TCR beta chain is shown here with its context. The data belong to a study of technical replicates of blood from a handful of donors. Trimming removed 5 bases from V and 5 bases from J; junction bases left unmatched: 3. This CDR3 is built from 13 residues. Germline values: CDR1 KGHSH, CDR2 LQKENI. Sequencing used immunoSEQ multiplex PCR; TCRdb keeps in-frame clones, though not all of them. The data show about 63,000 clones, about 88% seen once. The sequence came from a human donor in good health. Some clones in this sample may be carry-over from other donors' samples. This chain uses TRBV18 with TRBJ1-1; 9 bases line up with TRBD1. The sequencing input was PBMCs. The CDR3 sequence: CASSTDRGTEAFF. The CDR3 DNA follows: TGTGCCAGCTCAACCGACAGGGGGACTGAAGCTTTCTTT.